The sequence of this T cell receptor beta chain was determined in a study of cytomegalovirus exposure and HLA in healthy donors. Study in general: Out of about 170 million T cells, an earlier analysis found 117 million unique TCR beta sequences in total. Study-wide results and caveats: Later work found most CMV-associated TCR beta chains apparently HLA-restricted. Accurate prediction of HLA-A and HLA-B alleles (for most subjects) was reportedly achieved from TCR beta sequences.

In regard to this clone: Its antigen is as yet unknown.

V lost 7 bases and J 5 bases, leaving 17 bases between the germline ends. The germline CDR1 and CDR2 sequences are LGHNT and FRNRAP. The CDR3 contains 14 residues. Primers included in the PCR were 60 Vbeta and 13 Jbeta primers. Libraries were prepared by immunoSEQ multiplex PCR; TCRdb keeps only in-frame clonotypes and omits some of them. This sample carries more than 150,000 clones, around 84% of them seen once, and the ten largest clones take 0.95% to 1.5%. V usage is TRBV12-5 and J usage is TRBJ2-5; weak D call: TRBD2 (6 bases). The sample taken for sequencing was PBMCs. This TCR was sampled from a girl aged 2 to 10 in good health and CMV-seropositive. The CDR3 coding sequence is TGTGCTAGTGCCCCCGAGGGAGGTGGGGAGACCCAGTACTTC. This translates into CASAPEGGGETQYF.